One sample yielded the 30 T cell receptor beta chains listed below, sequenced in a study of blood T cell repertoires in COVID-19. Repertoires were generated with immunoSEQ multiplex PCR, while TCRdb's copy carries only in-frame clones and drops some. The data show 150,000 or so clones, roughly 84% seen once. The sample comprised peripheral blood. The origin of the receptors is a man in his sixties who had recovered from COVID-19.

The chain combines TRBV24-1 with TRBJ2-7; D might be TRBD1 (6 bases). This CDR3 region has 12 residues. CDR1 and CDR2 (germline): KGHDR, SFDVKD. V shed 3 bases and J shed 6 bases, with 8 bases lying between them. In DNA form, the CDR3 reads TGTGCCACCAGTGATGCAGGGGTCGAGCAGTACTTC. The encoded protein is CATSDAGVEQYF.

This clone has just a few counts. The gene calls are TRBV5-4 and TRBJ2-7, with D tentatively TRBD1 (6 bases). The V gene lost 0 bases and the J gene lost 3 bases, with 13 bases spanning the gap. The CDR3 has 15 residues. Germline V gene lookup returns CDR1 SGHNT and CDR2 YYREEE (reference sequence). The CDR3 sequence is CASSLGRGQIYEQYF. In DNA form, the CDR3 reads TGTGCCAGCAGCTTGGGCAGGGGCCAAATCTACGAGCAGTACTTC.

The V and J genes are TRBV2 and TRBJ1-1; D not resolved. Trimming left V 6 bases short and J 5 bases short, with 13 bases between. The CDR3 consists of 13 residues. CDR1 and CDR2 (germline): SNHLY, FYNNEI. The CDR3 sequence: CASRDSFGTEAFF. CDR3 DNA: TGTGCCAGCAGGGACTCCTTCGGGACTGAAGCTTTCTTT.

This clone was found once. CDR3 nucleotides: TGTGCCAGCAGCCAAGGGACAGGGTACGACGGCTACACCTTC. It is translated as CASSQGTGYDGYTF. This sequence joins TRBV3-1 (or the pseudogene TRBV3-2) and TRBJ1-2; 8 nucleotides match TRBD1. Germline lookup yields CDR1 LGHDT and CDR2 YNNKEL (reference sequence). V trimming: 1 base; J trimming: 8 bases; junction bases outside the gene matches: 6. The CDR3 spans 14 residues.

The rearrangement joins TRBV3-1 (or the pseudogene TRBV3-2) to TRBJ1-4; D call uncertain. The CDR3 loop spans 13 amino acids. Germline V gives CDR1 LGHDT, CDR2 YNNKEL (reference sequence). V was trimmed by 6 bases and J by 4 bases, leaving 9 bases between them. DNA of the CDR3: TGTGCCAGCAGATGGGCCTTTAATGAAAAACTGTTTTTT. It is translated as CASRWAFNEKLFF.

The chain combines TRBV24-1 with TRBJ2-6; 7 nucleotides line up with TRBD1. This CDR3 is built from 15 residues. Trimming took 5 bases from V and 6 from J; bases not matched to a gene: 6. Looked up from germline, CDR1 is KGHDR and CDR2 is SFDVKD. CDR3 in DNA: TGTGCCACCAGTGCGTCGGACAGGTCGGCCAACGTCCTGACTTTC. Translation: CATSASDRSANVLTF.

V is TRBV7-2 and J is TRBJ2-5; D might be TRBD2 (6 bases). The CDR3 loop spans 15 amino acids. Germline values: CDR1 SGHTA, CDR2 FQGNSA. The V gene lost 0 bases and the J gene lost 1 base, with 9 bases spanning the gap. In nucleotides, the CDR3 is TGTGCCAGCAGCTTAGCGCGGGGCACCCAAGAGACCCAGTACTTC. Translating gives CASSLARGTQETQYF.

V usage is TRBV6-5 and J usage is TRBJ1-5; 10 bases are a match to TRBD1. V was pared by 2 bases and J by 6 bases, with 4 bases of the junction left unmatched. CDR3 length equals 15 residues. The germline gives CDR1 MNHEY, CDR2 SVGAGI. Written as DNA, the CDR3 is TGTGCCAGCAGTTACGACAGGGGGCTAGGTCAGCCCCAGCATTTT. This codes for CASSYDRGLGQPQHF.

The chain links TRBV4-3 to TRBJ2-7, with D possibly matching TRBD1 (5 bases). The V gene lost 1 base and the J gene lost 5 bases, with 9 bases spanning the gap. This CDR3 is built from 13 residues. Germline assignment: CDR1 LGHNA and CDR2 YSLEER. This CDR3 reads CASSQAEGDEQYF. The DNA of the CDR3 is TGCGCCAGCAGCCAAGCCGAAGGGGACGAGCAGTACTTC.

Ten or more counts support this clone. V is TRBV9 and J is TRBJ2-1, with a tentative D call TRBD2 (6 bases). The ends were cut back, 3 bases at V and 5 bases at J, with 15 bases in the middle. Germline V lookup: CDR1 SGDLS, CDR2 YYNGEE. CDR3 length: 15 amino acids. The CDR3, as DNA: TGTGCCAGCAGCGGAAGGAGGGGAGCTAACAATGAGCAGTTCTTC. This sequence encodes CASSGRRGANNEQFF.

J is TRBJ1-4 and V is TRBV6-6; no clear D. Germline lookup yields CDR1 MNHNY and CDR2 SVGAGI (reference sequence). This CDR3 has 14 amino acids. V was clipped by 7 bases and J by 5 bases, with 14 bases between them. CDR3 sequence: CASTSTRLNEKLFF. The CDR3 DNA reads TGTGCCAGCACCTCCACGAGATTAAATGAAAAACTGTTTTTT.

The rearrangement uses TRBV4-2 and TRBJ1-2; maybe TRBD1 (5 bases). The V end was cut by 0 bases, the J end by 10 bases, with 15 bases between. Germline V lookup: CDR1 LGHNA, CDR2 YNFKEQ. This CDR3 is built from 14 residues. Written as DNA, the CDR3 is TGTGCCAGCAGCCAAGATACGGGGGATGGGCCCTACACCTTC. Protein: CASSQDTGDGPYTF.

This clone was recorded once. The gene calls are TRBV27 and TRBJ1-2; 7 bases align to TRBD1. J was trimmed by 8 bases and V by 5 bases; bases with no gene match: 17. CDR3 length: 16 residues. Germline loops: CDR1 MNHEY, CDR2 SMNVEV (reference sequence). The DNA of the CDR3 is TGTGCCAGCAGTATCCAGGGACAGAGGAATGTTAAGGGCTACACCTTC. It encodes CASSIQGQRNVKGYTF.

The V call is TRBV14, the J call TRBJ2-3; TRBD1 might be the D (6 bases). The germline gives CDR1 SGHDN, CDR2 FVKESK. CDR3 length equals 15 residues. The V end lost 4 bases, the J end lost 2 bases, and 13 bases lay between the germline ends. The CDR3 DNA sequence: TGTGCCAGCAGCCGGTCCCGGGACATCACAGATACGCAGTATTTT. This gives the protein CASSRSRDITDTQYF.

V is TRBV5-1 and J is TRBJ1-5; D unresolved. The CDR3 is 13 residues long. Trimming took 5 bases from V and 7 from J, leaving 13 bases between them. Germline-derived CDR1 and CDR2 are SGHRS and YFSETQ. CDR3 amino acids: CASRPEAGQPQHF. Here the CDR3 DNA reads TGCGCCAGCAGACCCGAGGCGGGGCAGCCCCAGCATTTT.

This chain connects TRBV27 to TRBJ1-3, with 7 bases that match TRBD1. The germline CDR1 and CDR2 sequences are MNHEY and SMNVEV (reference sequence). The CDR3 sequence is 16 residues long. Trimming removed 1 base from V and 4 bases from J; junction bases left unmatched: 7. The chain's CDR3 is CASSLYSDRDGNTIYF. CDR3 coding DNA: TGTGCCAGCAGTTTATATTCCGACAGGGACGGAAACACCATATATTTT.

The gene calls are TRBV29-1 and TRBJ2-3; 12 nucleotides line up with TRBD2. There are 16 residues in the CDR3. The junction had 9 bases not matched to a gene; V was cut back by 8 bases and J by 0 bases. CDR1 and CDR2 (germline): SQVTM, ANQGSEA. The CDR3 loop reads CSLSTSGGSSTDTQYF. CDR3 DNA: TGCAGCTTGTCGACTAGCGGGGGTTCTAGCACAGATACGCAGTATTTT.

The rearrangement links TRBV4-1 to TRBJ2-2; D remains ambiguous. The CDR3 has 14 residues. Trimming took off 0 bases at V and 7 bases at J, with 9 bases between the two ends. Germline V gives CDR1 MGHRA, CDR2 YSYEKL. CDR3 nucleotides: TGCGCCAGCAGCCAAGAGACCAGGATCGGGGAGCTGTTTTTT. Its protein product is CASSQETRIGELFF.

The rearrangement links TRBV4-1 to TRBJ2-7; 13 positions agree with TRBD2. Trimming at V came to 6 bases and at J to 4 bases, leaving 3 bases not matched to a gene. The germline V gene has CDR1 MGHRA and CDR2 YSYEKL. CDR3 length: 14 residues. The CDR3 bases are TGCGCCAGCAGTCAGACTAGCGGGGGGTACGAGCAGTACTTC. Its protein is CASSQTSGGYEQYF.

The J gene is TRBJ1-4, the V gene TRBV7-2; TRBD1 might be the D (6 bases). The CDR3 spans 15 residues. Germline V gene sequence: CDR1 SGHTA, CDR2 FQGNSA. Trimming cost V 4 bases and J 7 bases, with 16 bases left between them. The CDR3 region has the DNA TGTGCCAGCAGCTCCAGGGGCCCGACCGGTGAAAAACTGTTTTTT. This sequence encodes CASSSRGPTGEKLFF.

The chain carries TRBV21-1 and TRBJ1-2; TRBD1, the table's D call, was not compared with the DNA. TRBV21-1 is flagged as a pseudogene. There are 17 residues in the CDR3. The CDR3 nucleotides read TGTGCCAGCAGCAGGGACAGGGGATCCAACGCTAACTATGGCTACACCTTC. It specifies CASSRDRGSNANYGYTF.

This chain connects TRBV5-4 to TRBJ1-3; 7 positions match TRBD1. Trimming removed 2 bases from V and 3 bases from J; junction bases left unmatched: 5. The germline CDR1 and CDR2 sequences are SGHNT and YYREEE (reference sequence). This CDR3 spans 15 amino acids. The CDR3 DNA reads TGTGCCAGCAGCTTAAGGGGGCGAGTTGGAAACACCATATATTTT. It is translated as CASSLRGRVGNTIYF.

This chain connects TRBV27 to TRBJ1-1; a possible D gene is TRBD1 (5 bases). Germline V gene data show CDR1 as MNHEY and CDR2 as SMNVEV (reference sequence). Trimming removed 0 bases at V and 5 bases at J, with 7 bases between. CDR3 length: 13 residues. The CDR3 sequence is CASSLSGGTEAFF. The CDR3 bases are TGTGCCAGCAGTTTATCGGGGGGGACTGAAGCTTTCTTT.

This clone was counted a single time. The CDR3: CASSEGSDRAFF. In nucleotides, the CDR3 is TGTGCCAGCAGCGAAGGTTCGGACAGAGCTTTCTTT. The chain joins TRBV9 to TRBJ1-1; tentative D call: TRBD1 (6 bases). The CDR3 is 12 residues long. CDR1 is SGDLS and CDR2 is YYNGEE in the germline V gene. V was trimmed by 3 bases and J by 10 bases, leaving 13 bases between them.

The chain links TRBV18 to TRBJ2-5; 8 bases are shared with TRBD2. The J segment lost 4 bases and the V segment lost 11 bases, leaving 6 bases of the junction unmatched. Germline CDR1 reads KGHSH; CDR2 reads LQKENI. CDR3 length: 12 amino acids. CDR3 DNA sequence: TGTGCCGCCAGGAGCGGGGGAGAGACCCAGTACTTC. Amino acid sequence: CAARSGGETQYF.

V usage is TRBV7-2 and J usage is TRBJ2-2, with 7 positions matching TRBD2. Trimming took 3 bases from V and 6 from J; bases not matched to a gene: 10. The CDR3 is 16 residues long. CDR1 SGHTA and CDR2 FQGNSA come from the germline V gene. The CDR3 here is CASSFVAGDDPGELFF. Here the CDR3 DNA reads TGTGCCAGCAGCTTCGTCGCGGGGGACGATCCCGGGGAGCTGTTTTTT.

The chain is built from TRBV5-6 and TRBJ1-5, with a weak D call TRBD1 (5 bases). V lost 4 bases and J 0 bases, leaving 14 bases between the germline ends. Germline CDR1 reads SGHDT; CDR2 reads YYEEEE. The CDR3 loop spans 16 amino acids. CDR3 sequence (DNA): TGTGCCAGCAGCCCCGGGCAGGGTGGTAGCAATCAGCCCCAGCATTTT. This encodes CASSPGQGGSNQPQHF.

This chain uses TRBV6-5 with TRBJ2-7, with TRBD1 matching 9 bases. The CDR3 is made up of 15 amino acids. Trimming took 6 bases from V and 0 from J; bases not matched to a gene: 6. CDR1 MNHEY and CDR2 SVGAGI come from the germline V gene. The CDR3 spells CASRRDRESSYEQYF. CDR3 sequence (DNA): TGTGCCAGCAGACGGGACAGGGAGAGCTCCTACGAGCAGTACTTC.

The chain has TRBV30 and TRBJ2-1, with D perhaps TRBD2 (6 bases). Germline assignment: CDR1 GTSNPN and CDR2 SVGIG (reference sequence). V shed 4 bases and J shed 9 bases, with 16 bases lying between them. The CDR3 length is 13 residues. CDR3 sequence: CAWTGSGVSEQFF. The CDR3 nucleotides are TGTGCCTGGACCGGTAGCGGCGTTAGTGAGCAGTTCTTC. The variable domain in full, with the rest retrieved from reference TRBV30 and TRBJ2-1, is SQTIHQWPATLVQPVGSPLSLECTVEGTSNPNLYWYRQAAGRGLQLLFYSVGIGQISSEVPQNLSASRPQDRQFILSSKKLLLSDSGFYLCAWTGSGVSEQFFGPGTRLTVL.

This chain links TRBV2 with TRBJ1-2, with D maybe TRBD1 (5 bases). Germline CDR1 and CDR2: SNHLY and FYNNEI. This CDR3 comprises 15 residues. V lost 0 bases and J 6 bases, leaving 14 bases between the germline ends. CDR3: CASSEANRYTDGYTF. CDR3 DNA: TGTGCCAGCAGTGAAGCGAACAGGTACACGGATGGCTACACCTTC. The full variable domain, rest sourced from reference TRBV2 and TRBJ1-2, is EPEVTQTPSHQVTQMGQEVILRCVPISNHLYFYWYRQILGQKVEFLVSFYNNEISEKSEIFDDQFSVERPDGSNFTLKIRSTKLEDSAMYFCASSEANRYTDGYTFGSGTRLTVV.